This TCR beta chain was found in a study of tumor-infiltrating lymphocytes in localized non-small cell lung cancer. Study results and caveats: Tumors had more T cell infiltration than uninvolved lung, per TCRbeta sequencing and CD3 counts.

V was trimmed by 3 bases and J by 6 bases, leaving 6 bases between them. This CDR3 is 12 amino acids long. CDR1 and CDR2 from the germline V gene are SGHNT and YENEEA. This table comes from immunoSEQ multiplex PCR, and its TCRdb copy is limited to in-frame clones, with some not included. This table holds about 9,900 clones, around 70% found once. About this clone: Its antigen remains unidentified.

The chain is built from TRBV11-3 and TRBJ2-1; D is undetermined. The specimen was lung tumor tissue. This receptor was taken from a human donor with non-small cell lung cancer. The CDR3 protein is CASSFLPNEQFF. CDR3 in DNA: TGTGCCAGCAGCTTTCTACCCAATGAGCAGTTCTTC.